Below are 31 T cell receptor beta chains sequenced from a single sample in a study of blood T cell repertoires in COVID-19. Some clones are missing from TCRdb's copy, which holds only in-frame ones; the method was immunoSEQ multiplex PCR. Of around 300,000 clones listed, about 90% are singletons. Input material: PBMCs or T cells enriched from blood (not recorded which). All receptors come from a woman in her late teens or twenties with acute COVID-19.

The chain links TRBV2 to TRBJ2-7; 11 nucleotides line up with TRBD1. V lost 3 bases, J lost 4 bases, and 5 bases stayed unmatched. CDR3 length equals 15 residues. CDR1 and CDR2 from the germline V gene are SNHLY and FYNNEI. The CDR3 region is CASSEDRGPPYEQYF. The CDR3 DNA sequence: TGTGCCAGCAGTGAGGACAGGGGGCCCCCATACGAGCAGTACTTC.

The CDR3 here is CASSRRRGRNQPQHF. DNA of the CDR3: TGTGCCAGCAGTAGAAGGCGGGGACGCAATCAGCCCCAGCATTTT. V usage is TRBV28 and J usage is TRBJ1-5; possibly TRBD1 for D (5 bases). Germline-derived CDR1 and CDR2 are MDHEN and SYDVKM. V gave up 5 bases and J gave up 2 bases, with 13 bases separating them. There are 15 residues in the CDR3.

The chain links TRBV6-1 to TRBJ2-1; 9 bases line up with TRBD1. This CDR3 spans 14 amino acids. The V gene end was trimmed by 0 bases and the J gene end by 7 bases; junction bases not matched to a gene: 1. Germline V lookup: CDR1 MNHNS, CDR2 SASEGT. The CDR3 loop reads CASSEAGTGNEQFF. The CDR3 DNA reads as TGTGCCAGCAGTGAAGCGGGGACAGGGAATGAGCAGTTCTTC.

This sequence joins TRBV9 and TRBJ2-1; 7 bases are a match to TRBD2. The length of the CDR3 is 13 residues. The ends lost 0 bases at V and 10 bases at J; junction bases unmatched: 4. Germline V CDR1 and CDR2: SGDLS, YYNGEE. The CDR3 is CASSVAGGGEQFF. The CDR3 DNA is TGTGCCAGCAGCGTAGCGGGGGGTGGGGAGCAGTTCTTC.

This clone has only one observation. The CDR3 loop reads CASSSIGGSSYGYTF. The CDR3 DNA sequence: TGTGCCAGCAGTTCCATCGGGGGGTCTTCCTATGGCTACACCTTC. V is TRBV6-5 and J is TRBJ1-2; weak D call: TRBD1 (5 bases). There are 15 residues in the CDR3. The V and J ends lost 4 bases and 4 bases respectively, with 16 bases between them. Looked up from germline, CDR1 is MNHEY and CDR2 is SVGAGI.

The chain carries TRBV19 and TRBJ2-2; TRBD2 agrees at 8 bases. The CDR3 contains 15 residues. J lost 0 bases, V lost 6 bases, and 3 bases had no gene match. The germline V gene has CDR1 LNHDA and CDR2 SQIVND (reference sequence). This CDR3 is CASRLSGTNTGELFF. The CDR3 DNA sequence: TGTGCCAGTAGACTTAGCGGGACGAACACCGGGGAGCTGTTTTTT.

This sequence joins TRBV5-1 and TRBJ2-7, with D perhaps TRBD2 (6 bases). The CDR3 is made up of 13 amino acids. Trimming left V 6 bases short and J 11 bases short, with 21 bases between. Per germline, CDR1 SGHRS and CDR2 YFSETQ. DNA of the CDR3: TGCGCCAGCACCCGGATTGACGGGAGCGAAGAGTACTTC. Its protein is CASTRIDGSEEYF.

This sequence joins TRBV12-3 or TRBV12-4 and TRBJ2-1; D is perhaps TRBD1 (6 bases). This CDR3 region has 13 residues. Trimming took off 6 bases at V and 8 bases at J, with 14 bases between the two ends. The CDR3 region is CASRGQQGDEQFF. CDR3 nucleotides: TGTGCCAGCAGAGGACAGCAAGGGGATGAGCAGTTCTTC.

In this sample, this clone turned up once. V usage is TRBV15 and J usage is TRBJ1-1, with D maybe TRBD1 (6 bases). V lost 0 bases, J lost 3 bases, and 11 bases lay in between. Germline V gives CDR1 LNHNV, CDR2 YYDKDF (reference sequence). This CDR3 spans 15 amino acids. CDR3 DNA sequence: TGTGCCACCAGCAGAGATTCAGGGGCCGACACTGAAGCTTTCTTT. Translated, it gives CATSRDSGADTEAFF.

The chain is built from TRBV9 and TRBJ2-1, with a possible D match to TRBD2 (6 bases). Germline CDR1 and CDR2: SGDLS and YYNGEE. The CDR3 has 14 residues. The germline V and J ends were trimmed by 0 bases and 15 bases, with 19 bases remaining between them. The CDR3 DNA sequence: TGTGCCAGCAGCGTAGACTCTGGGACCTCCGGGGGGTTCTTC. Its translation: CASSVDSGTSGGFF.

With regard to this clone: Other DNA sequences of this sample code for an identical CDR3. The rearrangement joins TRBV5-1 to TRBJ2-2; TRBD1 matches at 8 bases. Trimming removed 4 bases from V and 1 base from J; junction bases left unmatched: 3. The CDR3 totals 15 residues. Germline V gives CDR1 SGHRS, CDR2 YFSETQ. The CDR3 protein is CASSPGTGNTGELFF. Here the CDR3 DNA reads TGCGCCAGCAGCCCGGGGACAGGGAACACCGGGGAGCTGTTTTTT.

The chain couples TRBV28 to TRBJ1-3; 8 nucleotides agree with TRBD1. The CDR3 has 14 residues. CDR1 is MDHEN, CDR2 SYDVKM, per germline. With 8 bases clipped from V and 4 bases from J, the junction kept 7 bases outside the gene matches. DNA of the CDR3: TGTGCCAGCGAAACAGGGGGAATCGGAAACACCATATATTTT. Amino acid sequence: CASETGGIGNTIYF.

This sequence joins TRBV13 and TRBJ2-1; D perhaps matches TRBD1 (5 bases). This CDR3 has 14 residues. The V gene lost 5 bases and the J gene lost 2 bases, with 10 bases spanning the gap. The V gene's germline CDR1 is PRHDT and CDR2 FYEKMQ (reference sequence). Here the CDR3 DNA reads TGTGCCAGCAGCCCCCGACAGACCTACAATGAGCAGTTCTTC. It specifies CASSPRQTYNEQFF.

This rearrangement joins TRBV27 to TRBJ1-2, with a tentative D call TRBD1 (5 bases). The germline V and J ends were trimmed by 5 bases and 5 bases, with 18 bases remaining between them. There are 15 residues in the CDR3. Germline V lookup: CDR1 MNHEY, CDR2 SMNVEV (reference sequence). Here the CDR3 reads CASSVKRDGNYGYTF. The CDR3 DNA sequence: TGTGCCAGCAGTGTCAAGCGGGACGGCAATTATGGCTACACCTTC.

J is TRBJ2-3 and V is TRBV27, with D possibly matching TRBD2 (5 bases). Germline-derived CDR1 and CDR2 are MNHEY and SMNVEV (reference sequence). Trimming left V 5 bases short and J 5 bases short, with 8 bases between. This CDR3 is 12 amino acids long. The CDR3 DNA reads as TGTGCCAGCAGTCGTCGGGGAGATACGCAGTATTTT. Amino acids: CASSRRGDTQYF.

The CDR3 is CASSIGLGTANNSPLHF. The CDR3 DNA reads TGTGCCAGTAGTATAGGCCTCGGGACAGCGAATAATTCACCCCTCCACTTT. The V and J genes are TRBV19 and TRBJ1-6, with 7 bases lining up with TRBD1. Germline V gene data show CDR1 as LNHDA and CDR2 as SQIVND (reference sequence). The V and J ends lost 1 base and 5 bases, in that order; junction bases with no gene match: 8. The CDR3 runs to 17 residues.

The chain couples TRBV7-9 to TRBJ1-1; D is uncertain. The CDR3 has 13 amino acids. Trimming took 3 bases from V and 4 from J, leaving 9 bases between them. CDR1 is SEHNR, CDR2 FQNEAQ, per germline (reference sequence). The CDR3 protein is CASSFRESTEAFF. In DNA form, the CDR3 reads TGTGCCAGCAGCTTTCGTGAGTCCACTGAAGCTTTCTTT.

This clone came up once. The V gene is TRBV9, the J gene TRBJ2-2; 8 nucleotides agree with TRBD1. V trimming: 0 bases; J trimming: 5 bases; junction bases outside the gene matches: 6. This CDR3 spans 16 amino acids. Per germline, CDR1 SGDLS and CDR2 YYNGEE. DNA of the CDR3: TGTGCCAGCAGCGTAGTTAGGACAGGGACGACCGGGGAGCTGTTTTTT. This codes for CASSVVRTGTTGELFF.

The V and J genes are TRBV14 and TRBJ2-1, with 7 bases fitting TRBD2. Germline V gives CDR1 SGHDN, CDR2 FVKESK. The junction had 4 bases not matched to a gene; V was cut back by 2 bases and J by 0 bases. This CDR3 is 16 amino acids long. CDR3 DNA sequence: TGTGCCAGCAGCCAACTAGCGGCGAGCTCCTACAATGAGCAGTTCTTC. Its translation: CASSQLAASSYNEQFF.

The chain carries TRBV18 and TRBJ1-1; D is unresolved. Looked up from germline, CDR1 is KGHSH and CDR2 is LQKENI. Trimming removed 3 bases from V and 1 base from J, with 12 bases in between. The CDR3 has 15 residues. The CDR3 is CASSPGEGRNTEAFF. CDR3 in DNA: TGTGCCAGCTCACCCGGGGAAGGGAGGAACACTGAAGCTTTCTTT.

This CDR3 reads CSASGFYGYTF. For the CDR3, the DNA is TGCAGTGCTTCGGGATTCTATGGCTACACCTTC. The chain links TRBV20-1 to TRBJ1-2, with no clear D. The CDR3 length is 11 residues. Deletions cut 5 bases from V and 4 bases from J, with 8 bases between. Germline lookup yields CDR1 DFQATT and CDR2 SNEGSKA (reference sequence).

V usage is TRBV6-5 and J usage is TRBJ1-1; D uncertain. CDR3 length: 13 amino acids. Trimming pared 5 bases from V and 4 bases from J, leaving 11 bases between. Germline V gene data show CDR1 as MNHEY and CDR2 as SVGAGI. CDR3 region: CASSPGSGTEAFF. CDR3 bases: TGTGCCAGCAGTCCGGGTAGTGGCACTGAAGCTTTCTTT.

The chain links TRBV10-3 to TRBJ2-7; 8 nucleotides line up with TRBD1. The CDR3 runs to 13 residues. The V segment lost 2 bases and the J segment 6 bases; nucleotides outside the gene matches: 3. The V gene's germline CDR1 is ENHRY and CDR2 SYGVKD. The CDR3, as DNA: TGTGCCATCAGTGAGCAGGGGGCGGGCGAGCAGTACTTC. It specifies CAISEQGAGEQYF.

This clone was observed a few times. This chain connects TRBV10-3 to TRBJ2-2; 7 bases agree with TRBD1. The CDR3 is 14 residues long. Germline V gene sequence: CDR1 ENHRY, CDR2 SYGVKD. The V segment lost 6 bases and the J segment 3 bases; nucleotides outside the gene matches: 4. The CDR3 sequence is CAIREQGYTGELFF. CDR3 in DNA: TGTGCCATCAGAGAACAGGGGTACACCGGGGAGCTGTTTTTT.

The chain carries TRBV28 and TRBJ1-2; D unresolved. Trimming shortened V by 2 bases and J by 7 bases, and 8 bases separated the two germline ends. The CDR3 is made up of 12 amino acids. Germline V gene data show CDR1 as MDHEN and CDR2 as SYDVKM. The CDR3 region is CASSLLTRGYTF. CDR3 DNA: TGTGCCAGCAGTTTACTCACGCGTGGCTACACCTTC.

The V call is TRBV18, the J call TRBJ1-1; D is uncertain. V was shortened by 0 bases and J by 6 bases, with 14 bases between the two germline ends. This CDR3 spans 15 amino acids. From germline, CDR1 is KGHSH and CDR2 LQKENI. The CDR3: CASSPPNNIFSEAFF. CDR3 sequence (DNA): TGTGCCAGCTCACCACCGAACAACATCTTCTCTGAAGCTTTCTTT.

In this sample, this clone turned up once. The rearrangement joins TRBV6-6 to TRBJ1-1, with 7 bases identical to TRBD1. CDR3 length: 15 residues. Germline-derived CDR1 and CDR2 are MNHNY and SVGAGI (reference sequence). V was pared by 2 bases and J by 4 bases, with 7 bases of the junction left unmatched. In DNA, the CDR3 is TGTGCCAGCAGTTACGGGGCAGGGGGGATCACTGAAGCTTTCTTT. This codes for CASSYGAGGITEAFF.

J is TRBJ2-7 and V is TRBV6-5; 7 nucleotides agree with TRBD2. Trimming at V came to 6 bases and at J to 5 bases, leaving 4 bases not matched to a gene. Germline CDR1 MNHEY, CDR2 SVGAGI. The CDR3 spans 12 residues. The CDR3 here is CASSQGGNEQYF. The DNA for the CDR3 is TGTGCCAGCAGCCAGGGAGGGAACGAGCAGTACTTC.

V gene TRBV28 combines with J gene TRBJ1-4; TRBD1 matches 10 bases. The CDR3 consists of 15 residues. The germline V gene encodes CDR1 MDHEN and CDR2 SYDVKM. J lost 10 bases, V lost 6 bases, and 11 bases had no gene match. CDR3 residues: CASSPDFGQGGKLFF. DNA for the CDR3: TGTGCCAGCAGCCCTGATTTTGGACAGGGGGGAAAACTGTTTTTT.

This sequence joins TRBV12-5 and TRBJ2-1, with 9 bases lining up with TRBD1. Germline CDR1 and CDR2: LGHNT and FRNRAP. The J segment lost 7 bases and the V segment lost 0 bases, leaving 10 bases of the junction unmatched. The CDR3 length is 17 residues. The DNA of the CDR3 is TGTGCTAGTGGTTTGGTAGGCCTAGGACAGGGGCGGAATGAGCAGTTCTTC. The encoded protein is CASGLVGLGQGRNEQFF.

V and J are TRBV2 and TRBJ2-1; D is undetermined. Germline lookup yields CDR1 SNHLY and CDR2 FYNNEI. The CDR3 contains 13 residues. Trimming cost V 7 bases and J 2 bases, with 9 bases left between them. CDR3 in DNA: TGTGCCAGCAATACTTCCCCCTACAATGAGCAGTTCTTC. The encoded protein is CASNTSPYNEQFF.